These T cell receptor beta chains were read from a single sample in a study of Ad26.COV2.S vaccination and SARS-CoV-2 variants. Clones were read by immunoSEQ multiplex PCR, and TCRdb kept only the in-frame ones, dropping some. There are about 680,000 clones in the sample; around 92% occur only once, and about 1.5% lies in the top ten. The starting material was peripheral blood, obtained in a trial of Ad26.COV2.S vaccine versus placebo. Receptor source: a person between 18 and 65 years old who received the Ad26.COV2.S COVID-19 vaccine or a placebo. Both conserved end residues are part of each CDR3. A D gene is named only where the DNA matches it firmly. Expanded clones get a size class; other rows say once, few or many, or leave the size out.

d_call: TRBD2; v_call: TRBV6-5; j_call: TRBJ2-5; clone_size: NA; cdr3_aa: CASSSLAGGQETQYF; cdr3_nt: TGTGCCAGCAGTTCCCTAGCGGGGGGCCAAGAGACCCAGTACTTC
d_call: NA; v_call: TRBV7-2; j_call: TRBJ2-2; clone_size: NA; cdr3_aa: CASSLSSGLRTGELFF; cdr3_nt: TGTGCCAGCAGCTTATCCTCCGGACTTAGGACCGGGGAGCTGTTTTTT
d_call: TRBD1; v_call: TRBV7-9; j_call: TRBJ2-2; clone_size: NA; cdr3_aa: CASSRQGPGELFF; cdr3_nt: TGTGCCAGCAGCAGACAGGGTCCCGGGGAGCTGTTTTTT
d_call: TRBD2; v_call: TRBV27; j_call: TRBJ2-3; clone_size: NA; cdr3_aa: CASSLSGSLTDTQYF; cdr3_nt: TGTGCCAGCAGTTTGAGCGGGAGCCTCACAGATACGCAGTATTTT
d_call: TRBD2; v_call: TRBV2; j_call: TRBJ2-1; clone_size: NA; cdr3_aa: CASSRPRLAGYNEQFF; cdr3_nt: TGTGCCAGCAGCCGCCCCCGACTAGCGGGGTACAATGAGCAGTTCTTC
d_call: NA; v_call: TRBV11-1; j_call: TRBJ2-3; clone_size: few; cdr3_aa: CASSLAGSREADTQYF; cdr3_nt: TGTGCCAGCAGCTTAGCGGGGTCCAGGGAGGCAGATACGCAGTATTTT
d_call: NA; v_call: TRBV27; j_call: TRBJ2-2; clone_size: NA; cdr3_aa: CATREGAGELFF; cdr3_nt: TGTGCCACCCGGGAAGGGGCCGGGGAGCTGTTTTTT
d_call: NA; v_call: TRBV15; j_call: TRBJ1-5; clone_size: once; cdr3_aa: CATSRDDWSSGNQPQHF; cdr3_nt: TGTGCCACCAGCAGAGATGATTGGAGTTCTGGCAATCAGCCCCAGCATTTT
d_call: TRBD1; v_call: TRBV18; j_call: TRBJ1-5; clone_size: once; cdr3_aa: CASSTRDREPNQPQHF; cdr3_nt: TGTGCCAGCTCAACCAGAGACAGGGAACCCAATCAGCCCCAGCATTTT
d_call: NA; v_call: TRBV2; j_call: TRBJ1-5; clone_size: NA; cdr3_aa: CASGARGAFWPQHF; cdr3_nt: TGTGCCAGCGGGGCCCGGGGGGCTTTCTGGCCCCAGCATTTT
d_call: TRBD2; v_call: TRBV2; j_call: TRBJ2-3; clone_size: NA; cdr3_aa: CASRQIFSGTSATDTQYF; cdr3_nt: TGTGCCAGCAGGCAGATATTTTCCGGGACTAGCGCCACAGATACGCAGTATTTT
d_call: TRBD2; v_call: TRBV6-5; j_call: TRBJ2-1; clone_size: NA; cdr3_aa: CASSYSSGGAPEQFF; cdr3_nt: TGTGCCAGCAGTTACTCTAGCGGGGGGGCCCCTGAGCAGTTCTTC
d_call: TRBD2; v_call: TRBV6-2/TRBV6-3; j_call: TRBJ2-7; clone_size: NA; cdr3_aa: CASSRLAGGYEQYF; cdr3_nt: TGTGCCAGCAGTCGACTAGCGGGGGGCTACGAGCAGTACTTC
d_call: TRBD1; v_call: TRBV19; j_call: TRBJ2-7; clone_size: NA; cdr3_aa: CASSIMTGAYEQYF; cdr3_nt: TGTGCCAGTAGTATTATGACAGGGGCCTACGAGCAGTACTTC
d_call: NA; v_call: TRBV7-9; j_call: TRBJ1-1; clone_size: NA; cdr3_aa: CASSLAGSPQAFF; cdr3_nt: TGTGCCAGCAGCTTAGCGGGGTCCCCACAAGCTTTCTTT
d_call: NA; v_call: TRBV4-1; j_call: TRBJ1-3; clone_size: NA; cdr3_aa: CASSQDGRLGNTIYF; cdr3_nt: TGCGCCAGCAGCCAAGACGGGAGGTTGGGAAACACCATATATTTT
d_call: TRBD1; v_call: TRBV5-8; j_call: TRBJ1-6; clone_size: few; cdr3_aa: CASSLGDSLNQYNSPLHF; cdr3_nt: TGTGCCAGCAGCTTGGGGGACAGCCTAAACCAGTATAATTCACCCCTCCACTTT
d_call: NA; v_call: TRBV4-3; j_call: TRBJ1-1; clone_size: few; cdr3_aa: CASSQDRNTEAFF; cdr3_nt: TGCGCCAGCAGCCAAGACAGGAACACTGAAGCTTTCTTT
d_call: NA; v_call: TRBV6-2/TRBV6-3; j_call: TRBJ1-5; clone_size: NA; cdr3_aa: CASSYSLGFNQPQHF; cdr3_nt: TGTGCCAGCAGTTACTCACTGGGGTTCAATCAGCCCCAGCATTTT
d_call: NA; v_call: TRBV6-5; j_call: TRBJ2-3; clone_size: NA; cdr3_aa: CAIARGGFTDTQYF; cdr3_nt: TGTGCCATCGCCAGGGGTGGCTTTACAGATACGCAGTATTTT